The present TCR beta chain was sequenced within a study of Graves' ophthalmopathy and Graves' hyperthyroidism. Regarding the study as a whole: Most expanded thyroid clonotypes above 0.001 frequency also appeared in blood.

An approximately 9.8 ml volume of fresh peripheral blood provided the PBMCs. This clonotype was picked up a small number of times. Antigen unknown. Per the germline V gene, CDR1 is MDHEN and CDR2 is SYDVKM. V lost 8 bases to trimming and J lost 2 bases, with 16 bases between them. The CDR3 length is 14 residues. RNA transcripts provided the template for amplifying TCR beta CDR3 regions. First-round RT-PCR relied on HTBI primers, and a second-round multiplex PCR came next. TCRdb called the multiplex PCR reads again in MiXCR, with one record for every CDR3 protein. The sample contains about 370,000 distinct CDR3 sequences, about a sixth of which appear only once.

This sequence originates from an adult woman with stable Graves' hyperthyroidism. The chain combines TRBV28 with TRBJ2-7; D possibly matches TRBD1 or TRBD2 (5 bases each). The sequenced sample was peripheral blood. The DNA for the CDR3 is TGTGCCAGCTTTCCGGCTACGGGGCCCTACGAGCAGTACTTC. It codes for CASFPATGPYEQYF. The full variable domain, completed using reference TRBV28 and TRBJ2-7, is DVKVTQSSRYLVKRTGEKVFLECVQDMDHENMFWYRQDPGLGLRLIYFSYDVKMKEKGDIPEGYSVSREKKERFSLILESASTNQTSMYLCASFPATGPYEQYFGPGTRLTVT.